A selection of T cell receptor beta chains follows, all from one sample in a study of blood T cell repertoires in COVID-19. Profiled with immunoSEQ multiplex PCR; TCRdb holds only in-frame clones, not every one. Altogether around 250,000 clones are present, around 90% being singletons, with the ten largest covering 0.9% to 1%. Sequenced material: peripheral blood. All receptors come from a woman between 40 and 55 years old who had recovered from COVID-19. The CDR3 runs from the conserved cysteine through the conserved F or W. A D gene is named only where the DNA matches it firmly. The size entry is marked missing in some rows and otherwise reads once, few, many or a size class.

TRBJ1-1 | NA | 14 | many | TRBV5-1 | CASSADAGNTEAFF | TGCGCCAGCAGCGCTGATGCCGGGAACACTGAAGCTTTCTTT
TRBJ1-5 | TRBD1 | 13 | many | TRBV7-2 | CASSSGQGQPQHF | TGTGCCAGCAGCTCAGGACAGGGTCAGCCCCAGCATTTT
TRBJ2-3 | NA | 14 | NA | TRBV19 | CASSNMASADTQYF | TGTGCCAGTAGCAATATGGCTAGTGCAGATACGCAGTATTTT
TRBJ2-1 | TRBD1 | 15 | NA | TRBV5-1 | CASSEPGQGFNEQFF | TGCGCCAGCAGCGAACCGGGACAGGGATTCAATGAGCAGTTCTTC
TRBJ1-4 | TRBD1 | 15 | once | TRBV28 | CASSLDRGGNEKLFF | TGTGCCAGCAGTTTAGACAGGGGGGGTAATGAAAAACTGTTTTTT
TRBJ2-1 | NA | 15 | NA | TRBV27 | CASSFIANWGDEQFF | TGTGCCAGCAGTTTCATAGCTAACTGGGGCGATGAGCAGTTCTTC
TRBJ1-5 | NA | 12 | once | TRBV28 | CASSFGNQPQHF | TGTGCCAGCAGTTTCGGCAATCAGCCCCAGCATTTT
TRBJ1-1 | NA | 14 | NA | TRBV12-5 | CASGLRGFDTEAFF | TGTGCTAGTGGTTTGAGGGGGTTTGACACTGAAGCTTTCTTT
TRBJ2-7 | NA | 14 | NA | TRBV9 | CASSPGTTSVWQYF | TGTGCCAGCAGCCCCGGGACAACCTCTGTGTGGCAGTACTTC
TRBJ2-3 | NA | 17 | NA | TRBV24-1 | CATSDSGGGYRTDTQYF | TGTGCCACCAGTGATTCCGGAGGGGGCTACCGCACAGATACGCAGTATTTT
TRBJ2-1 | NA | 13 | NA | TRBV19 | CASRTGLYNEQFF | TGTGCCAGTAGAACAGGGCTCTACAATGAGCAGTTCTTC
TRBJ2-2 | NA | 13 | few | TRBV7-9 | CASSLVQVAELFF | TGTGCCAGCAGCTTAGTTCAGGTCGCGGAGCTGTTTTTT
TRBJ1-5 | NA | 16 | NA | TRBV6-6 | CASSYSTTGFGQPQHF | TGTGCCAGCAGTTACTCGACTACAGGGTTTGGCCAGCCCCAGCATTTT
TRBJ2-5 | TRBD2 | 18 | once | TRBV7-9 | CASSTRRPGLAEQETQYF | TGTGCCAGCAGCACACGTAGACCGGGACTAGCGGAACAAGAGACCCAGTACTTC
TRBJ2-4 | TRBD2 | 15 | NA | TRBV24-1 | CATSASGGPRNIQYF | TGTGCCACCAGTGCATCGGGAGGGCCCCGAAACATTCAGTACTTC
TRBJ2-5 | NA | 12 | NA | TRBV18 | CASSPPGETQYF | TGTGCCAGCTCACCACCCGGAGAGACCCAGTACTTC
TRBJ1-2 | NA | 13 | NA | TRBV7-8 | CASSLSGFRGYTF | TGTGCCAGCAGCTTATCCGGGTTCCGTGGCTACACCTTC
TRBJ2-4 | NA | 14 | once | TRBV7-8 | CASTPGAAKNIQYF | TGTGCCAGCACCCCAGGGGCGGCCAAAAACATTCAGTACTTC
TRBJ2-1 | NA | 14 | NA | TRBV9 | CASSQTGSYNEQFF | TGTGCCAGCAGCCAGACTGGCTCCTACAATGAGCAGTTCTTC
TRBJ2-1 | TRBD1 | 14 | NA | TRBV3-1/TRBV3-2 | CASSPGQGLGEQFF | TGTGCCAGCAGCCCCGGACAGGGGTTGGGTGAGCAGTTCTTC
TRBJ1-2 | TRBD1 | 17 | NA | TRBV30 | CAWSAELTGGKVYGYTF | TGTGCCTGGAGTGCCGAATTGACAGGGGGCAAGGTGTATGGCTACACCTTC
TRBJ1-1 | NA | 14 | NA | TRBV3-1/TRBV3-2 | CASSQGRGGTEAFF | TGTGCCAGCAGCCAAGGTCGAGGGGGAACTGAAGCTTTCTTT
TRBJ1-4 | NA | 16 | NA | TRBV5-1 | CASSLGYIATNEKLFF | TGCGCCAGCAGCTTGGGTTATATTGCAACTAATGAAAAACTGTTTTTT
TRBJ2-3 | TRBD2 | 16 | NA | TRBV19 | CASSIATSGSTDTQYF | TGTGCCAGTAGTATAGCCACTAGCGGGAGCACAGATACGCAGTATTTT
TRBJ2-7 | NA | 13 | NA | TRBV7-2 | CASSQGLTYEQYF | TGTGCCAGCAGCCAGGGACTGACCTACGAGCAGTACTTC
TRBJ2-7 | NA | 17 | NA | TRBV5-6 | CASSFGSGVGLSYEQYF | TGTGCCAGCAGCTTTGGCTCCGGGGTGGGCCTCTCCTACGAGCAGTACTTC
TRBJ2-7 | NA | 16 | NA | TRBV5-8 | CASSRTPGGTSYEQYF | TGTGCCAGCAGCAGAACCCCGGGGGGCACCTCCTACGAGCAGTACTTC
TRBJ2-3 | TRBD2 | 18 | NA | TRBV18 | CASSPRGTRFSSTDTQYF | TGTGCCAGCTCACCACGGGGGACTAGGTTTTCTAGCACAGATACGCAGTATTTT
TRBJ2-3 | NA | 15 | NA | TRBV27 | CASSLVGASTDTQYF | TGTGCCAGCAGTTTGGTGGGGGCTAGCACAGATACGCAGTATTTT